The 25 T cell receptor beta chains in this list originate from one sample, sequenced in a study of blood T cell repertoires in COVID-19. Clones were sequenced by immunoSEQ multiplex PCR, and TCRdb holds only the in-frame ones, with some missing. The table includes about 36,000 clones, roughly four fifths detected once. The sequencing input was peripheral blood. Every receptor here comes from a human donor in a cohort sampled during active or convalescent COVID-19. The donor label of this sample is uncertain.

The chain joins TRBV5-5 to TRBJ1-4; 7 positions agree with TRBD1. Trimming at V came to 4 bases and at J to 8 bases, leaving 8 bases not matched to a gene. This CDR3 has 14 residues. The germline gives CDR1 SGHKS, CDR2 YYEKEE (reference sequence). The CDR3 nucleotides are TGTGCCAGCAGCGCATCCCTGACAGGGGAAAAACTGTTTTTT. Amino acid sequence: CASSASLTGEKLFF. The whole variable domain, filled in from reference TRBV5-5 and TRBJ1-4, reads DAGVTQSPTHLIKTRGQQVTLRCSPISGHKSVSWYQQVLGQGPQFIFQYYEKEERGRGNFPDRFSARQFPNYSSELNVNALLLGDSALYLCASSASLTGEKLFFGSGTQLSVL.

This clone has more than one count but fewer than ten. The chain employs TRBV3-1 (or the pseudogene TRBV3-2) and TRBJ1-2, with D perhaps TRBD1 (6 bases). The CDR3 runs to 12 residues. Germline V gives CDR1 LGHDT, CDR2 YNNKEL (reference sequence). V was pared by 6 bases and J by 6 bases, with 11 bases between. This chain's CDR3 is CASSPRGHGYTF. In DNA form, the CDR3 reads TGTGCCAGCAGTCCCAGGGGACATGGCTACACCTTC.

The rearrangement joins TRBV5-1 to TRBJ2-6; D gene unclear. Germline values: CDR1 SGHRS, CDR2 YFSETQ. Trimming pared 0 bases from V and 1 base from J, leaving 8 bases between. CDR3 size: 16 residues. The CDR3: CASSLDGPSGANVLTF. DNA of the CDR3: TGCGCCAGCAGCTTGGATGGGCCTTCTGGGGCCAACGTCCTGACTTTC.

The rearrangement uses TRBV19 and TRBJ2-3, with TRBD1 identical over 7 bases. Germline assignment: CDR1 LNHDA and CDR2 SQIVND (reference sequence). Unmatched junction bases numbered 12, after V lost 10 bases and J lost 2 bases. CDR3 length equals 15 residues. Here the CDR3 DNA reads TGTGCCATCAGTCCCAGGGGGAGAGACACAGATACGCAGTATTTT. It yields the protein CAISPRGRDTDTQYF.

The chain employs TRBV6-5 and TRBJ1-5; D unresolved. Trimming took 0 bases from V and 6 from J, leaving 9 bases between them. CDR3 size: 14 residues. From germline, CDR1 is MNHEY and CDR2 SVGAGI. The CDR3 DNA reads TGTGCCAGCAGTTACTCGACTTATACTCAGCCCCAGCATTTT. Protein product: CASSYSTYTQPQHF.

The chain recombines TRBV27 with TRBJ1-1; 7 bases fit TRBD1. CDR1 is MNHEY and CDR2 is SMNVEV in the germline V gene (reference sequence). The CDR3 is made up of 13 amino acids. Trimming took 8 bases from V and 5 from J; bases not matched to a gene: 8. The CDR3 sequence is CASSYLGQTEAFF. The CDR3 region has the DNA TGTGCCAGCTCGTACTTGGGACAGACTGAAGCTTTCTTT.

This clone appeared once. The chain is built from TRBV4-1 and TRBJ1-4, with D hard to call. Trimming pared 8 bases from V and 0 bases from J, leaving 13 bases between. The length of the CDR3 is 15 residues. The germline CDR1 and CDR2 sequences are MGHRA and YSYEKL. In DNA, the CDR3 is TGCGCCAGCCGAAAACTGATTCCAACTAATGAAAAACTGTTTTTT. Translating it yields CASRKLIPTNEKLFF.

V and J are TRBV4-1 and TRBJ2-5; D remains unclear. The ends were cut back, 2 bases at V and 5 bases at J, with 9 bases in the middle. The CDR3 contains 13 residues. Germline lookup yields CDR1 MGHRA and CDR2 YSYEKL. The CDR3 DNA sequence: TGCGCCAGCAGCCAATCCCGTTTGGAGACCCAGTACTTC. As protein: CASSQSRLETQYF.

Many counts were recorded for this clone. This rearrangement joins TRBV29-1 to TRBJ2-7; 7 bases are a match to TRBD2. Losses at the gene ends were 0 bases for V and 0 bases for J; bases not matched to a gene: 2. In germline, CDR1 is SQVTM, CDR2 ANQGSEA. The CDR3 has 14 amino acids. The CDR3 reads CSVEDGGSSYEQYF. CDR3 DNA: TGCAGCGTTGAAGATGGCGGGAGCTCCTACGAGCAGTACTTC.

The chain has TRBV5-1 and TRBJ1-2, with 7 nucleotides matching TRBD1. The CDR3 consists of 14 residues. From germline, CDR1 is SGHRS and CDR2 YFSETQ. The J segment lost 2 bases and the V segment lost 0 bases, leaving 1 base of the junction unmatched. CDR3 bases: TGCGCCAGCAGCTTGGTGACAGGGAACTATGGCTACACCTTC. As protein: CASSLVTGNYGYTF.

The chain links TRBV5-1 to TRBJ1-4, with D hard to call. V was pared by 1 base and J by 0 bases, with 4 bases between. CDR3 length: 14 residues. CDR1 and CDR2 from the germline V gene are SGHRS and YFSETQ. The CDR3 loop reads CASSLTATNEKLFF. In nucleotides, the CDR3 is TGCGCCAGCAGCTTGACAGCAACTAATGAAAAACTGTTTTTT.

The gene calls are TRBV19 and TRBJ2-3, with D hard to call. This CDR3 comprises 13 residues. V lost 0 bases and J lost 3, with 4 bases in between. Germline V lookup: CDR1 LNHDA, CDR2 SQIVND (reference sequence). The CDR3 DNA reads as TGTGCCAGTAGTATAGAACGGACAGATACGCAGTATTTT. Protein: CASSIERTDTQYF.

The rearrangement uses TRBV5-6 and TRBJ1-2; a possible D gene is TRBD1 (5 bases). This CDR3 contains 12 residues. Trimming took 4 bases from V and 8 from J, leaving 12 bases between them. Germline CDR1 SGHDT, CDR2 YYEEEE. Here the CDR3 reads CASSRDFVGYTF. The CDR3 coding sequence is TGTGCCAGCAGCCGGGACTTCGTGGGCTACACCTTC. Together with reference TRBV5-6 and TRBJ1-2, the CDR3 gives the full variable domain: DAGVTQSPTHLIKTRGQQVTLRCSPKSGHDTVSWYQQALGQGPQFIFQYYEEEERQRGNFPDRFSGHQFPNYSSELNVNALLLGDSALYLCASSRDFVGYTFGSGTRLTVV.

This CDR3 is CASLLMRNTEAFF. The CDR3 bases are TGTGCCAGCCTTTTGATGCGAAACACTGAAGCTTTCTTT. V is TRBV2 and J is TRBJ1-1; D is ambiguous. Germline CDR1 and CDR2: SNHLY and FYNNEI. The V gene lost 8 bases and the J gene lost 2 bases, with 12 bases spanning the gap. The CDR3 runs 13 residues.

The V and J genes are TRBV9 and TRBJ1-2; 7 bases are a match to TRBD1. Germline CDR1 and CDR2: SGDLS and YYNGEE. The CDR3 consists of 19 residues. The J segment lost 0 bases and the V segment lost 0 bases, leaving 14 bases of the junction unmatched. In DNA form, the CDR3 reads TGTGCCAGCAGCGTAGGGTCTCCCCGAGACAGGGAAGCTAACTATGGCTACACCTTC. Protein sequence: CASSVGSPRDREANYGYTF.

This clone was seen a single time. The chain links TRBV30 to TRBJ2-5, with 10 bases matching TRBD1. Germline V lookup: CDR1 GTSNPN, CDR2 SVGIG (reference sequence). The CDR3 length is 14 residues. Unmatched junction bases numbered 6, after V lost 3 bases and J lost 5 bases. CDR3 sequence reads: CAWRRQGAGETQYF. The CDR3 DNA is TGTGCCTGGAGGAGACAGGGGGCAGGCGAGACCCAGTACTTC.

This chain uses TRBV10-3 with TRBJ1-1, with a possible D match to TRBD1 (6 bases). This CDR3 contains 14 residues. V lost 0 bases, J lost 1 base, and 6 bases lay in between. CDR1 is ENHRY, CDR2 SYGVKD, per germline. The CDR3 spells CAISESTGNTEAFF. The DNA of the CDR3 is TGTGCCATCAGTGAGTCGACAGGGAACACTGAAGCTTTCTTT.

This clone was seen just once. The sample has other DNA sequences that encode this CDR3 too. The J gene is TRBJ1-1, the V gene TRBV24-1, with 8 bases matching TRBD1. Germline lookup yields CDR1 KGHDR and CDR2 SFDVKD. The CDR3 is made up of 14 amino acids. J was trimmed by 4 bases and V by 3 bases; bases with no gene match: 3. The CDR3 protein is CATSDGTGGTEAFF. Here the CDR3 DNA reads TGTGCCACCAGTGATGGCACAGGGGGCACTGAAGCTTTCTTT.

The chain joins TRBV4-1 to TRBJ2-3; no clear D. Trimming left V 0 bases short and J 4 bases short, with 14 bases between. The V gene's germline CDR1 is MGHRA and CDR2 YSYEKL. This CDR3 has 16 amino acids. The CDR3: CASSQDLSLEADTQYF. In DNA form, the CDR3 reads TGCGCCAGCAGCCAAGATCTGAGTCTCGAGGCAGATACGCAGTATTTT.

The rearrangement joins TRBV27 to TRBJ1-2; TRBD1 matches 8 bases. CDR1 is MNHEY, CDR2 SMNVEV, per germline (reference sequence). V lost 6 bases, J lost 4 bases, and 4 bases stayed unmatched. This CDR3 is 13 amino acids long. CDR3 DNA sequence: TGTGCCAGCAGGACAACAGGGGGCTATGGCTACACCTTC. As protein: CASRTTGGYGYTF.

The chain combines TRBV24-1 with TRBJ2-7; D gene unclear. V was cut by 5 bases and J by 5 bases, with 15 bases left in between. Germline CDR1 reads KGHDR; CDR2 reads SFDVKD. The CDR3 contains 14 residues. CDR3 residues: CATSVSGSWDEQYF. CDR3 in DNA: TGTGCCACCAGTGTTTCCGGGTCGTGGGACGAGCAGTACTTC.

This clone was counted between two and nine times. The chain links TRBV29-1 to TRBJ1-3, with D unclear. Deletions cut 3 bases from V and 0 bases from J, with 6 bases between. The germline V gene encodes CDR1 SQVTM and CDR2 ANQGSEA. The CDR3 is 13 amino acids. This CDR3 is CSVEAVSGNTIYF. DNA for the CDR3: TGCAGCGTTGAGGCGGTCTCTGGAAACACCATATATTTT.

V usage is TRBV6-2 or TRBV6-3 and J usage is TRBJ2-5, with 12 bases that match TRBD2. With 5 bases clipped from V and 5 bases from J, the junction kept 12 bases outside the gene matches. The CDR3 has 17 residues. Germline V gene lookup returns CDR1 MNHEY and CDR2 SVGEGT. CDR3 DNA: TGTGCCAGCAGTCTGGGGACTAGCGGGCTCTCTTCGGAGACCCAGTACTTC. Its translation is CASSLGTSGLSSETQYF.

V gene TRBV6-5 combines with J gene TRBJ1-1; D is undetermined. Trimming left V 6 bases short and J 4 bases short, with 18 bases between. Germline V lookup: CDR1 MNHEY, CDR2 SVGAGI. CDR3 length: 15 residues. The CDR3 sequence: CASRPMPTLVTEAFF. The CDR3 DNA follows: TGTGCCAGCAGGCCTATGCCTACTTTGGTCACTGAAGCTTTCTTT.

This rearrangement joins TRBV18 to TRBJ2-1, with D perhaps TRBD2 (5 bases). The CDR3 length is 14 residues. V lost 2 bases to trimming and J lost 5 bases, with 10 bases between them. The germline gives CDR1 KGHSH, CDR2 LQKENI. For the CDR3, the DNA is TGTGCCAGCTCACCAACTCTAGCCGACAATGAGCAGTTCTTC. Its translation is CASSPTLADNEQFF. The whole variable domain, remainder taken from reference TRBV18 and TRBJ2-1, is NAGVMQNPRHLVRRRGQEARLRCSPMKGHSHVYWYRQLPEEGLKFMVYLQKENIIDESGMPKERFSAEFPKEGPSILRIQQVVRGDSAAYFCASSPTLADNEQFFGPGTRLTVL.